These T cell receptor beta chains were read from a single sample in a study of Graves' ophthalmopathy and Graves' hyperthyroidism. TCRdb re-analysed the multiplex PCR reads in MiXCR, keeping a single row per CDR3 protein. This table holds fewer than 600,000 distinct CDR3 sequences, 14% found once. The sequencing sample was made of blood. These receptors all stem from a woman aged 30 to 39 with Graves' ophthalmopathy. Each CDR3 is given with its conserved first and last residue. D genes are given only for firm matches. A clone size is listed for some rows: how often the clone was seen (once, few, many), or a class if it is expanded.

j_call clone_size d_call v_call cdr3_length cdr3_aa
TRBJ1-1 many TRBD1 TRBV6-1 15 CASSQPGTGRTEAFF
TRBJ2-2 many - TRBV4-1 11 CASSLHGELFF
TRBJ2-5 many TRBD1 TRBV29-1 13 CSLGQGRGETQYF
TRBJ1-3 many - TRBV6-2/TRBV6-3 11 CASSTGMTIYF
TRBJ1-5 many - TRBV6-1 15 CASSSGSFSNQPQHF
TRBJ1-2 many - TRBV6-5 14 CASSYSQDNYGYTF
TRBJ2-7 many TRBD1 TRBV28 13 CASRRRQGYEQYF
TRBJ2-7 many - TRBV28 17 CASSPGGEGARSYEQYF
TRBJ1-2 many - TRBV15 16 CATSRDVERPNYGYTF
TRBJ2-7 - TRBD1 TRBV5-1 15 CASSWITGGSYEQYF
TRBJ2-7 many - TRBV6-2/TRBV6-3 11 CASSYEGREYF
TRBJ1-3 many - TRBV28 15 CASSFDRNLGNTIYF
TRBJ1-2 many - TRBV6-1 15 CASSELIRTARGYTF
TRBJ1-3 many - TRBV10-3 13 CAISAPGGNTIYF
TRBJ1-1 - - TRBV4-1 16 CASSPRGGAMHTEAFF
TRBJ2-7 many TRBD1 TRBV24-1 10 CATTGEEQYF
TRBJ1-5 many - TRBV6-5 13 CASSYSNNQPQHF
TRBJ2-5 few TRBD1 TRBV12-3/TRBV12-4 15 CASRYTGTGGETQYF
TRBJ1-1 many TRBD1 TRBV7-3 14 CASSSGQRSAEAFF
TRBJ1-1 many TRBD1 TRBV28 15 CASSISLGGQVGAFF
TRBJ1-6 many - TRBV12-3/TRBV12-4 13 CASSLKENSPLHF
TRBJ1-2 many - TRBV6-5 12 CASSTVNYGYTF
TRBJ2-7 many TRBD2 TRBV11-2 18 CASSSRQASGGFSYEQYF
TRBJ1-5 many - TRBV6-5 15 CASSYSRGPNQPQHF
TRBJ1-6 - - TRBV11-3 15 CASSRASSYNSPLHF
TRBJ2-5 many - TRBV6-2/TRBV6-3 11 CASSYLVDQYF
TRBJ2-4 few - TRBV24-1 15 CATSDYPGRGNIQYF
TRBJ1-1 medium-sized - TRBV18 12 CASSGVGTEAFF
TRBJ2-1 many - TRBV15 16 CATSRRTSGNYNEQFF
TRBJ2-2 many - TRBV28 15 CASSFGASNTGELFF
TRBJ2-4 - - TRBV5-5 13 CASSPPPLNIQYF
TRBJ1-6 many TRBD1 TRBV7-8 16 CASSLEPGTGVSPLHF
TRBJ1-2 - TRBD1 TRBV6-5 14 CASSYKGALWSYTF
TRBJ1-5 many - TRBV19 12 CASMAGGQPQHF
TRBJ1-2 many - TRBV28 14 CASSFPGGLYGYTF
TRBJ1-1 many - TRBV7-6 12 CASSYPGAEAFF
TRBJ1-6 many TRBD1 TRBV6-5 15 CASSYSGGRNSPLHF
TRBJ2-5 many - TRBV24-1 14 CATSDVSREETQYF
TRBJ1-1 many - TRBV6-5 14 CASSYFREGTEAFF
TRBJ1-1 many TRBD1 TRBV27 16 CASRPVTGGPNTEAFF
TRBJ2-4 - - TRBV12-3/TRBV12-4 16 CASSLGGSLAKNIQYF
TRBJ2-6 once TRBD2 TRBV12-3/TRBV12-4 16 CASSTTSAAGANVLTF
TRBJ1-1 many - TRBV20-1 17 CSARDRGPFLAGGEAFF
TRBJ2-2 - - TRBV5-5 15 CASSSLTGVTGELFF
TRBJ1-1 many - TRBV6-1 14 CASRGRGENTEAFF
TRBJ2-7 many - TRBV6-5 13 CARGKVVTYEQYF
TRBJ2-5 many TRBD2 TRBV14 17 CASSQDFRLAGEETQYF
TRBJ2-7 few TRBD2 TRBV7-9 13 CASSLPGTSEQYF
TRBJ1-2 many - TRBV29-1 13 CSVVGEYAYGYTF
TRBJ1-2 many - TRBV4-1 15 CASSQEGFRADGYTF
TRBJ1-5 many TRBD1 TRBV7-2 14 CASSNRGGNQPQHF
TRBJ1-1 few TRBD1 TRBV3-1 14 CASSQLWDSTEAFF
TRBJ1-2 many - TRBV6-2/TRBV6-3 15 CASRTDQFRPTGYTF
TRBJ1-5 many TRBD1 TRBV19 16 CASSLTGDPNYQPQHF
TRBJ1-1 many - TRBV24-1 12 CATSDTTAEAFF
TRBJ2-7 many - TRBV10-3 13 CATSPVSSYEQYF
TRBJ2-7 many - TRBV6-5 13 CASEYGSSYEQYF